The clone carrying this T cell receptor beta chain was recorded many times. What it binds is not known. The data derive from a study of CD8 T cells in ankylosing spondylitis. Notes on the study in general: For ankylosing spondylitis blood, a TCR beta motif of under ten highly homologous variants appeared characteristic. Clones linked to disease were reported to show significant enrichment in matched ankylosing spondylitis synovial fluid.

Construction of TCR beta libraries was performed using quantitative 5'-RACE with molecular barcodes. TCRdb ran MiXCR on the 5' RACE reads and lists one entry per CDR3 protein. Of about 35,000 distinct CDR3 sequences listed, 3% were seen once; the top ten hold about 2.8%. The sample consisted of blood, either unsorted or a sorted T cell fraction (not recorded which). The TCR was taken from a male donor with ankylosing spondylitis or in good health (not recorded which).

CDR3 DNA sequence: TGTGCCAGCAGCGCCCAGGGGGATCCTTATCAGCCCCAGCATTTT. Translating gives CASSAQGDPYQPQHF. The rearrangement links TRBV9 to TRBJ1-5; 7 bases line up with TRBD1. This CDR3 is built from 15 residues. J lost 5 bases, V lost 3 bases, and 8 bases had no gene match. Germline lookup yields CDR1 SGDLS and CDR2 YYNGEE.